A single sample gave rise to the 27 T cell receptor beta chains below, sequenced in a study of blood T cells in healthy people across ages. Primed by a sample-barcoded 5' primer and a J-beta primer mix, a second PCR proceeded for about 7 to 12 cycles. TCRdb re-called the 5' RACE reads with MiXCR, one entry per CDR3 protein. The sample holds about 620,000 distinct CDR3 sequences, under 25% seen once. The specimen was blood. The receptors originated from a man in his 70s in good health.

The rearrangement joins TRBV13 to TRBJ2-3; 11 nucleotides agree with TRBD2. Losses at the gene ends were 5 bases for V and 0 bases for J; bases not matched to a gene: 7. This CDR3 region has 17 residues. From germline, CDR1 is PRHDT and CDR2 FYEKMQ (reference sequence). CDR3 nucleotides: TGTGCCAGCAGCAACCGACTAGCGGGACATAGCACAGATACGCAGTATTTT. Protein: CASSNRLAGHSTDTQYF.

The chain links TRBV4-1 to TRBJ2-5; D call uncertain. The J call may be wrong; the DNA end is better matched by TRBJ2-1. CDR1 and CDR2 (germline): MGHRA, YSYEKL. This CDR3 comprises 15 residues. This chain's CDR3 is CASSQEATPYNEQFF. The CDR3 nucleotides read TGCGCCAGCAGCCAAGAGGCTACCCCCTACAATGAGCAGTTCTTC.

CDR3 residues: CASSPGRHLYEQYF. As DNA, the CDR3 is TGTGCCAGCAGCCCTGGACGGCACCTCTACGAGCAGTACTTC. The rearrangement links TRBV14 to TRBJ2-7; D is unresolved. This CDR3 spans 14 amino acids. The V end lost 4 bases, the J end lost 3 bases, and 13 bases lay between the germline ends. Germline V gene sequence: CDR1 SGHDN, CDR2 FVKESK.

As concerns this clonotype: A read error may be the cause here, since a much bigger clone is one base away. The CDR3 region has the DNA TGTGCCAGCAGCCTGTTCGGCGGGGGGACCTACGAGCAGTACTTC. Translation: CASSLFGGGTYEQYF. The V call is TRBV6-5, the J call TRBJ2-7; the match to TRBD2 covers 8 bases. V shed 6 bases, J shed 2 bases, and the junction held 9 bases outside the gene matches. Per germline, CDR1 MNHEY and CDR2 SVGAGI. There are 15 residues in the CDR3.

This clonotype was seen just once. The rearrangement joins TRBV5-5 to TRBJ2-3, with D perhaps TRBD1 (6 bases). V was shortened by 0 bases and J by 6 bases, with 14 bases between the two germline ends. The V gene's germline CDR1 is SGHKS and CDR2 YYEKEE (reference sequence). This CDR3 is 15 amino acids long. CDR3 DNA: TGTGCCAGCAGCTTGGTGGTGGGGGCGGAGGATACGCAGTATTTT. Its protein is CASSLVVGAEDTQYF.

This clonotype came up a few times. The genes are TRBV6-2 or TRBV6-3 and TRBJ2-7; D is uncertain. This CDR3 spans 12 amino acids. V lost 2 bases and J 3 bases, leaving 5 bases between the germline ends. Germline V lookup: CDR1 MNHEY, CDR2 SVGEGT. CDR3 bases: TGTGCCAGCAGTTACACTGTCTACGAGCAGTACTTC. Translated, it gives CASSYTVYEQYF.

In its sample, this clonotype was seen many times. A read error may account for a junction end that differs from germline. The chain uses TRBV4-1 and TRBJ1-2, with no clear D. This CDR3 comprises 13 residues. The V gene's germline CDR1 is MGHRA and CDR2 YSYEKL. CDR3 in amino acids: CASSQGNDYDYTF. DNA of the CDR3: TGCGCCAGCAGCCAAGGGAATGATTATGACTACACCTTC.

J is TRBJ1-2 and V is TRBV28; D might be TRBD1 (5 bases). CDR1 and CDR2 (germline): MDHEN, SYDVKM. This CDR3 is 16 amino acids long. V shed 4 bases and J shed 2 bases, with 17 bases lying between them. The CDR3 region is CASSSPGLGKNYGYTF. The CDR3, as DNA: TGTGCCAGCAGTTCGCCGGGACTGGGGAAAAACTATGGCTACACCTTC.

The chain couples TRBV20-1 to TRBJ2-3; 9 nucleotides line up with TRBD2. Trimming took 0 bases from V and 7 from J; bases not matched to a gene: 8. CDR1 and CDR2 (germline): DFQATT, SNEGSKA (reference sequence). The CDR3 has 15 amino acids. CDR3 amino acids: CSARDPSGMGNTQYF. The CDR3 DNA reads as TGCAGTGCTAGAGACCCTAGCGGGATGGGGAATACGCAGTATTTT.

Only a few counts were recorded for this clonotype. The chain uses TRBV28 and TRBJ1-5; TRBD1 matches 8 bases. Looked up from germline, CDR1 is MDHEN and CDR2 is SYDVKM. Germline trimming cut 5 bases from V and 5 bases from J; bases unmatched to any gene: 11. The CDR3 consists of 16 residues. CDR3 region: CASSLFMTGEDQPQHF. As DNA, the CDR3 is TGTGCCAGCAGTCTCTTTATGACAGGGGAGGATCAGCCCCAGCATTTT.

This clonotype was counted at least ten times. V usage is TRBV5-1 and J usage is TRBJ2-5; 7 positions match TRBD2. The DNA end favors TRBJ2-7, so the J call may be wrong. The length of the CDR3 is 14 residues. The germline CDR1 and CDR2 sequences are SGHRS and YFSETQ. In DNA, the CDR3 is TGCGCCAGCAGCTTCGGCGGGAGAAAGAACGAGCAGTACTTC. Translating gives CASSFGGRKNEQYF.

The V gene is TRBV20-1, the J gene TRBJ2-3; D remains ambiguous. Trimming shortened V by 5 bases and J by 0 bases, and 15 bases separated the two germline ends. The germline CDR1 and CDR2 sequences are DFQATT and SNEGSKA (reference sequence). The CDR3 runs to 15 residues. This chain's CDR3 is CSALSLTSSTDTQYF. In DNA form, the CDR3 reads TGCAGTGCTCTTTCATTAACCTCTAGCACAGATACGCAGTATTTT.

This clonotype was seen only a few times. The chain joins TRBV20-1 to TRBJ2-7; D remains unclear. CDR3 length: 11 residues. Germline V CDR1 and CDR2: DFQATT, SNEGSKA (reference sequence). Trimming pared 4 bases from V and 3 bases from J, leaving 7 bases between. The CDR3 DNA reads as TGCAGTGCTACATATAACTACGAGCAGTACTTC. Residues: CSATYNYEQYF.

The table lists this clonotype with a few counts. The chain couples TRBV5-1 to TRBJ2-2, with TRBD1 matching 7 bases. Losses at the gene ends were 4 bases for V and 3 bases for J; bases not matched to a gene: 6. The germline V gene encodes CDR1 SGHRS and CDR2 YFSETQ. The CDR3 runs 15 residues. CDR3 sequence: CASSATGDHTGELFF. DNA for the CDR3: TGCGCCAGCAGCGCAACAGGGGATCACACCGGGGAGCTGTTTTTT.

The rearrangement joins TRBV6-5 to TRBJ1-2; the match to TRBD1 covers 12 bases. Germline trimming cut 2 bases from V and 7 bases from J; bases unmatched to any gene: 11. This CDR3 comprises 17 residues. CDR1 is MNHEY, CDR2 SVGAGI, per germline. The CDR3 spells CASSYRGQGARERGYTF. The CDR3 nucleotides read TGTGCCAGCAGTTACCGGGGACAGGGGGCCCGAGAGCGTGGCTACACCTTC.

Written as DNA, the CDR3 is TGTGCCAGCAATAAACAGGGGAGAGAGACCCAGTACTTC. Amino acids: CASNKQGRETQYF. The chain combines TRBV6-5 with TRBJ2-5; TRBD1 aligns across 7 bases. Looked up from germline, CDR1 is MNHEY and CDR2 is SVGAGI. V was clipped by 7 bases and J by 4 bases; unmatched bases: 6. This CDR3 has 13 residues.

V is TRBV7-4 and J is TRBJ2-3, with D possibly being TRBD1 (6 bases). This CDR3 comprises 14 residues. From germline, CDR1 is SGHVT and CDR2 SQSDAQ. Deletions cut 3 bases from V and 3 bases from J, with 10 bases between. CDR3 protein: CASSFKQGTDTQYF. The CDR3 DNA is TGTGCCAGCAGCTTCAAACAGGGAACAGATACGCAGTATTTT.

This clonotype was observed many times. The chain couples TRBV18 to TRBJ2-1; TRBD2 matches at 9 bases. The CDR3 is 16 residues long. From germline, CDR1 is KGHSH and CDR2 LQKENI. With 1 base clipped from V and 5 bases from J, the junction kept 6 bases outside the gene matches. The CDR3 sequence: CASSPQSLAGNNEQFF. The CDR3 nucleotides read TGTGCCAGCTCACCACAATCACTAGCGGGTAACAATGAGCAGTTCTTC.

With respect to this clonotype: Compared with germline, one end of the junction differs, possibly owing to a read error. This rearrangement joins TRBV20-1 to TRBJ2-1, with D uncertain. The CDR3 is made up of 12 amino acids. Germline-derived CDR1 and CDR2 are DFQATT and SNEGSKA (reference sequence). The CDR3 nucleotides are TGCAGTGCGCGGCGTGCAGCCTACGAGCTGTACTTC. The encoded protein is CSARRAAYELYF.

This clonotype occurred a few times. This sequence joins TRBV7-9 and TRBJ2-5, with unresolved D. The CDR3 covers 15 residues. CDR1 and CDR2 (germline): SEHNR, FQNEAQ (reference sequence). The V gene lost 3 bases and the J gene lost 9 bases, with 20 bases spanning the gap. The CDR3 region has the DNA TGTGCCAGCAGCTTTGCCCCGGGCCGCGTATGGGCCCAGTACTTC. Its translation is CASSFAPGRVWAQYF.

The J gene is TRBJ1-1, the V gene TRBV3-1; D possibly corresponds to TRBD1 (6 bases). Looked up from germline, CDR1 is LGHDT and CDR2 is YNNKEL (reference sequence). The CDR3 has 15 amino acids. V lost 4 bases and J lost 3, with 15 bases in between. The DNA of the CDR3 is TGTGCCAGCAGCCCCACAGGGCTTTTGTACACTGAAGCTTTCTTT. Protein sequence: CASSPTGLLYTEAFF. Drawing the rest from reference TRBV3-1 and TRBJ1-1, the complete variable domain is DTAVSQTPKYLVTQMGNDKSIKCEQNLGHDTMYWYKQDSKKFLKIMFSYNNKELIINETVPNRFSPKSPDKAHLNLHINSLELGDSAVYFCASSPTGLLYTEAFFGQGTRLTVV.

The chain employs TRBV20-1 and TRBJ1-2; D not resolved. Germline V CDR1 and CDR2: DFQATT, SNEGSKA (reference sequence). The CDR3 loop spans 11 amino acids. Between the trimmed V and J ends, which lost 3 bases and 2 bases, there was a span of 4 bases. The CDR3 DNA sequence: TGCAGTGCTAGTTCCAACTATGGCTACACCTTC. Encoded protein: CSASSNYGYTF.

This clonotype was counted a few times. One end of the junction does not line up with germline, which may come from a read error. V is TRBV24-1 and J is TRBJ2-5, with D possibly being TRBD1 (5 bases). This CDR3 is 13 amino acids long. Germline V gene sequence: CDR1 KGHDR, CDR2 SFDVKD. The CDR3 DNA is TGTGCCACCGGTGACAGTAGCCAAGAGACCCAGTACTTC. Translated, it gives CATGDSSQETQYF.

The chain uses TRBV5-1 and TRBJ1-2; D gene uncertain. Trimming pared 0 bases from V and 3 bases from J, leaving 6 bases between. CDR3 length equals 13 residues. The germline V gene has CDR1 SGHRS and CDR2 YFSETQ. CDR3 nucleotide sequence: TGCGCCAGCAGCTTGGCTGAGGACTATGGCTACACCTTC. This sequence encodes CASSLAEDYGYTF. Looking up the rest from reference TRBV5-1 and TRBJ1-2 gives the full variable domain: KAGVTQTPRYLIKTRGQQVTLSCSPISGHRSVSWYQQTPGQGLQFLFEYFSETQRNKGNFPGRFSGRQFSNSRSEMNVSTLELGDSALYLCASSLAEDYGYTFGSGTRLTVV.

The chain joins TRBV18 to TRBJ2-7; 13 bases fit TRBD2. Losses at the gene ends were 6 bases for V and 6 bases for J; bases not matched to a gene: 8. This CDR3 has 15 residues. The V gene's germline CDR1 is KGHSH and CDR2 LQKENI. CDR3 residues: CASSRGLAGEREQYF. CDR3 nucleotides: TGTGCCAGCTCTCGAGGACTAGCGGGAGAACGCGAGCAGTACTTC.

The V and J genes are TRBV19 and TRBJ2-7, with 12 bases lining up with TRBD1. J was trimmed by 8 bases and V by 5 bases; bases with no gene match: 10. Germline CDR1 and CDR2: LNHDA and SQIVND (reference sequence). This CDR3 spans 15 amino acids. The CDR3 here is CASSAPGQGALKQYF. In DNA form, the CDR3 reads TGTGCCAGTAGTGCGCCGGGACAGGGGGCCTTAAAGCAGTACTTC.

Only a few counts were recorded for this clonotype. This chain connects TRBV5-1 to TRBJ2-1; D is unclear. Germline V gene data show CDR1 as SGHRS and CDR2 as YFSETQ. V gave up 0 bases and J gave up 3 bases, with 10 bases separating them. The CDR3 runs 15 residues. The CDR3: CASSLGRNYYNEQFF. The CDR3 region has the DNA TGCGCCAGCAGCTTGGGGCGGAACTACTACAATGAGCAGTTCTTC.